This paragraph reports one T cell receptor (beta chain). The clone's antigen remains unknown. No base quality values were provided; no much bigger clone lies one nucleotide off. Including cysteine and phenylalanine, the CDR3 has 15 amino acids. Kept here is only the CDR3 DNA, which spans 45 bases and is read in frame from base 1. Trimming at the junction amounts to 5 bases on V and 8 bases on J, and the germline ends lie 19 bases apart. The CDR1 and CDR2 encoded by the germline V gene are SGHTA and FQGTGA. At one collaborating source in Seattle, patients were enrolled during active infection and were followed longitudinally through the course of disease. The collaborating institutions used their own protocols to collect whole blood in K2EDTA tubes. For TCRbeta analysis, collaborators shipped samples in one of three forms: frozen whole blood, isolated PBMCs, or DNA extracted from either of those sample types.

The immunoSEQ Assay, a bias-controlled multiplex PCR, was used to amplify TCRbeta CDR3 regions from genomic DNA. The study's own analysis went as follows. The number of nucleated cells in each sample was estimated by amplification of reference gene primers within the assay. To quantify the absolute abundance of each unique TCRbeta CDR3 rearrangement, sequence reads were collapsed and filtered. Productive Simpson clonality was computed per sample as the square root of Simpson's diversity index over productive rearrangements. The table was pulled from immuneACCESS by TCRdb, which kept in-frame rearrangements only. Such tables lose some clones; where checked, under half of the loss comes from unresolved V genes, and the rest has no known cause. V, J and clone size derive from that table, while D and trimming were established from the DNA sequence. This sample lists roughly 160,000 clones; roughly 86% were detected once. Around 2.7% of the sample is taken by the ten largest.

This specimen belongs to a study of blood T cell repertoires in COVID-19 (TCRdb year 2020). Concerning the study at large: The collaborator samples originated in the United States, Italy and Spain and spanned the acute and convalescent phases of COVID-19. The samples were drawn from the first 160 participants of the ongoing ImmuneRACE study and from 1,254 subjects provided by 6 global collaborators. The repertoires were released in a freely available public database meant as a resource for research on the immune response to SARS-CoV-2. The prospective study material was composed of cDNA or gDNA derived from T cells, B-cell-depleted T cells, or PBMCs. Deeply sampled blood TCRbeta repertoires from subjects exposed to, actively infected with, or recovered from COVID-19 were included in the dataset. Where available, HLA class I and class II types were obtained from metadata supplied by the sample provider rather than from assay-based typing. The sample metadata nearly always contained a de-identified subject ID, COVID-19 status, age in years and sex. Here is what the overall study found, with its caveats: How much clinical and demographic metadata was included differed by source and by participant, and the metadata was provided uncurated.

Sequenced material: peripheral blood. The rearrangement joined TRBV7-3 to TRBJ1-3; too little of a D gene remains to name it. The source is a woman at least 80 years old with COVID-19, enrolled during active disease. The DNA is TGTGCCAGCAGCGGCAGGACCGGCGGGTCGGACACCATATATTTT. The encoded protein is CASSGRTGGSDTIYF.